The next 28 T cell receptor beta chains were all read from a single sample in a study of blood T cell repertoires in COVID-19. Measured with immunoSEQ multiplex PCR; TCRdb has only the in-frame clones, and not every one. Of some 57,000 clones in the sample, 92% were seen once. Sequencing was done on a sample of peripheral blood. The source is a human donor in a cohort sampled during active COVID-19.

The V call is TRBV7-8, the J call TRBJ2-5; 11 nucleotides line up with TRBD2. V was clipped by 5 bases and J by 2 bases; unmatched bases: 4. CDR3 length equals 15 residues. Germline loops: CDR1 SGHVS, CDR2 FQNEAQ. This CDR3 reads CASSSGLAGQETQYF. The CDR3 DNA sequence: TGTGCCAGCAGCAGCGGACTAGCGGGTCAAGAGACCCAGTACTTC.

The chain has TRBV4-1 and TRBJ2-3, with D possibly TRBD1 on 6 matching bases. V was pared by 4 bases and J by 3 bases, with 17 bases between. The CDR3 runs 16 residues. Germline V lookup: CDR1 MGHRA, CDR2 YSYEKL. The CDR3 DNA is TGCGCCAGCAGCCCGCCCCCGCAGGGGATTACAGATACGCAGTATTTT. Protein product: CASSPPPQGITDTQYF.

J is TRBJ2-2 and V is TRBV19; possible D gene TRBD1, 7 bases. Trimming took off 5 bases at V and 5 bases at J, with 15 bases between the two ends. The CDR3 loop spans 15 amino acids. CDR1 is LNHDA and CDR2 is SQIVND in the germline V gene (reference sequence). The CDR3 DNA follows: TGTGCCAGTAGTCCTCAGACAGGGAGGACCGGGGAGCTGTTTTTT. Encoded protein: CASSPQTGRTGELFF.

DNA of the CDR3: TGTGCCAGCTCCCCCCAAGGGGGCCTCGAGCAGTACTTC. Residues: CASSPQGGLEQYF. This chain uses TRBV18 with TRBJ2-7; 7 bases fit TRBD1. Germline trimming cut 6 bases from V and 6 bases from J; bases unmatched to any gene: 8. Per the germline V gene, CDR1 is KGHSH and CDR2 is LQKENI. The CDR3 is made up of 13 amino acids.

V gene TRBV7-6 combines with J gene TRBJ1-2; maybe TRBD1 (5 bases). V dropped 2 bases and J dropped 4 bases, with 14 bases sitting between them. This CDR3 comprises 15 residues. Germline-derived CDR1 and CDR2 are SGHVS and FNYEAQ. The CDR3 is CASSLTLGGSYGYTF. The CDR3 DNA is TGTGCCAGCAGCTTAACACTCGGGGGAAGCTATGGCTACACCTTC.

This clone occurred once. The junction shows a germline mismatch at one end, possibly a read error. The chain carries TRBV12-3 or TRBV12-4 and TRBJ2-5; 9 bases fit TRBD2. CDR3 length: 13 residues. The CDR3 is CASSLAGRETQYF. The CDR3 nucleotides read TGTGCCAGCAGTCTAGCGGGGCGGGAGACCCAGTACTTC.

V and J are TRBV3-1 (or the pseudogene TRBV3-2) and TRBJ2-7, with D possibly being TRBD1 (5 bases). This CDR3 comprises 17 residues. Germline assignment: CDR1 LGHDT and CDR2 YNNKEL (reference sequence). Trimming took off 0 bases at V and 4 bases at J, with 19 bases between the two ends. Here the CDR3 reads CASSQDRFIGALYEQYF. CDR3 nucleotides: TGTGCCAGCAGCCAAGATAGGTTTATAGGGGCCCTATACGAGCAGTACTTC.

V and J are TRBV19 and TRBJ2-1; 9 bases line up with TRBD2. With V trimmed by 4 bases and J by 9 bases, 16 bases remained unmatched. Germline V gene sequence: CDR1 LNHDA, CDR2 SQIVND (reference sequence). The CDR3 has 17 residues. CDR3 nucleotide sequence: TGTGCCAGTAGTACACGACCCGCGGCGGGAGGGCCTAGTGAGCAGTTCTTC. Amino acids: CASSTRPAAGGPSEQFF.

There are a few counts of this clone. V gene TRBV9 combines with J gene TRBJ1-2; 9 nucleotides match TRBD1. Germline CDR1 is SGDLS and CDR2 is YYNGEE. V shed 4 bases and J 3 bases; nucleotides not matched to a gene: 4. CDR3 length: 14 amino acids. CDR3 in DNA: TGTGCCAGCAGCCCGGGACAGGGTGACTATGGCTACACCTTC. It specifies CASSPGQGDYGYTF. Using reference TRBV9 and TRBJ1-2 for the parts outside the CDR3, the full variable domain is DSGVTQTPKHLITATGQRVTLRCSPRSGDLSVYWYQQSLDQGLQFLIQYYNGEERAKGNILERFSAQQFPDLHSELNLSSLELGDSALYFCASSPGQGDYGYTFGSGTRLTVV.

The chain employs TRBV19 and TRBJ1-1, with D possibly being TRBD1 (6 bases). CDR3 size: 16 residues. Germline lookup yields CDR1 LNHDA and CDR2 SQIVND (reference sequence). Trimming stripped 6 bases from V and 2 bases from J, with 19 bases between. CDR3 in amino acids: CASRGGGARSNTEAFF. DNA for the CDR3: TGTGCCAGTAGGGGCGGGGGCGCGAGGAGCAACACTGAAGCTTTCTTT. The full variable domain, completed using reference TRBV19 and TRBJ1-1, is DGGITQSPKYLFRKEGQNVTLSCEQNLNHDAMYWYRQDPGQGLRLIYYSQIVNDFQKGDIAEGYSVSREKKESFPLTVTSAQKNPTAFYLCASRGGGARSNTEAFFGQGTRLTVV.

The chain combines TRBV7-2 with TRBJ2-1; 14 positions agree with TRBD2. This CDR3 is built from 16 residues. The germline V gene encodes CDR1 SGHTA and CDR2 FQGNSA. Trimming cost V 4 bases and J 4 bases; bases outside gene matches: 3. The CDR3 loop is CASSSRLAGGYNEQFF. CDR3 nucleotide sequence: TGTGCCAGCAGCTCCCGACTAGCGGGGGGGTACAATGAGCAGTTCTTC.

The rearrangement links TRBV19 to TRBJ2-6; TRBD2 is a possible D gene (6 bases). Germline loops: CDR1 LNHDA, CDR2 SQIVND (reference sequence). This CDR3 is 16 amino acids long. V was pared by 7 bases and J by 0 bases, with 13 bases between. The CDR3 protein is CASTIRELSGANVLTF. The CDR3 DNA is TGTGCCAGTACCATTCGGGAGCTCTCTGGGGCCAACGTCCTGACTTTC.

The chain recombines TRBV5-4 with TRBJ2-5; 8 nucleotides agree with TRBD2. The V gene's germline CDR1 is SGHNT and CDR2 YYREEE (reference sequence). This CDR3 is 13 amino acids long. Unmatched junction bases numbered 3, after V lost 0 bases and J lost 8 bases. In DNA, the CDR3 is TGTGCCAGCAGCTTGGACCGGGGGGGCACCCAGTACTTC. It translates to CASSLDRGGTQYF.

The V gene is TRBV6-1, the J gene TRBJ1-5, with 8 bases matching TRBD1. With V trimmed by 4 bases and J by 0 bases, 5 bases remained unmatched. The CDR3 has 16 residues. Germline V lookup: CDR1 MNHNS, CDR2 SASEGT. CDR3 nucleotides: TGTGCCAGCAGTGCCGGGACAGGCTATAGCAATCAGCCCCAGCATTTT. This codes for CASSAGTGYSNQPQHF.

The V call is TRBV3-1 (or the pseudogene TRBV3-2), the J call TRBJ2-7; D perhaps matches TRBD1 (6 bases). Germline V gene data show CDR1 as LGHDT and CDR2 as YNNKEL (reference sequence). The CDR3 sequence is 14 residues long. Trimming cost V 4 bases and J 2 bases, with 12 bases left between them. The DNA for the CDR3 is TGTGCCAGCAGCCTATATCAGGGGACCTACGAGCAGTACTTC. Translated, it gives CASSLYQGTYEQYF.

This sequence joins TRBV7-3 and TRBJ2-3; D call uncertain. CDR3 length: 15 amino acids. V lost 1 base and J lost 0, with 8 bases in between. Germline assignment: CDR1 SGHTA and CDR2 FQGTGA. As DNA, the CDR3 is TGTGCCAGCAGCTTAATAGGAGCAAGCACAGATACGCAGTATTTT. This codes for CASSLIGASTDTQYF.

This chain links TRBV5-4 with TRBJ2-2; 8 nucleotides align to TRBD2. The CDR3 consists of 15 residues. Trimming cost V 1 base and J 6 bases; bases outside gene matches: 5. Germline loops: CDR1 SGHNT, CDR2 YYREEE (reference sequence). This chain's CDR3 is CASSLRLAQAGELFF. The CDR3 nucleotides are TGTGCCAGCAGCTTGCGACTAGCGCAAGCCGGGGAGCTGTTTTTT.

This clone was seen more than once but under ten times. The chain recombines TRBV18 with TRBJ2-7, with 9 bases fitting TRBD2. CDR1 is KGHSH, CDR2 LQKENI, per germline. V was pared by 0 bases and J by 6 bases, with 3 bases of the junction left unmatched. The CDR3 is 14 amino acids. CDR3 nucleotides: TGTGCCAGCTCACCACCGGCGGGAGGGGGCGAGCAGTACTTC. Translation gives CASSPPAGGGEQYF.

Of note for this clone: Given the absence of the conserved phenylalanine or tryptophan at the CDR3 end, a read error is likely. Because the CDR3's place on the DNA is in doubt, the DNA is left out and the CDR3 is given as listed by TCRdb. The CDR3 sequence is CASSLLQGN. The rearrangement uses TRBV28 and TRBJ1-4; no DNA check was done on the table's D call, TRBD1. Germline CDR1 MDHEN, CDR2 SYDVKM. Inclusive of both ends, the CDR3 amounts to 9 amino acids.

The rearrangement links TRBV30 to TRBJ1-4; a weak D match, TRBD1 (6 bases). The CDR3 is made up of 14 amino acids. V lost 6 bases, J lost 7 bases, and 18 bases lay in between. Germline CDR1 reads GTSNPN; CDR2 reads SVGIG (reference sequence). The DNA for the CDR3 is TGTGCCTGCGCGCCAAGGGGGAAGAGTGAAAAACTGTTTTTT. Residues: CACAPRGKSEKLFF.

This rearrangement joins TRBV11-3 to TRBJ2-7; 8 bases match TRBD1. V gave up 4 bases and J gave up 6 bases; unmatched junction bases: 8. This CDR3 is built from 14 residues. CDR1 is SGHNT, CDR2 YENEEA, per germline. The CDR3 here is CASSSGGSVGEQYF. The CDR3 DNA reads TGTGCCAGCAGCTCAGGGGGCTCGGTAGGCGAGCAGTACTTC.

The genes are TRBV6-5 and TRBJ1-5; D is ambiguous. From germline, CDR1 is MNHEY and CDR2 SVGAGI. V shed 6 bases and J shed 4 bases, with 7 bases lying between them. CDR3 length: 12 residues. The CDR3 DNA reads TGTGCCAGCAGCACAGTGAATCAGCCCCAGCATTTT. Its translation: CASSTVNQPQHF.

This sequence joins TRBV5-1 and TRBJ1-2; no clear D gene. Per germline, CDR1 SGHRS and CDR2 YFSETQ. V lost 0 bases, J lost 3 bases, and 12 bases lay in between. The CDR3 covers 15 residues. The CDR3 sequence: CASSLVPRRDYGYTF. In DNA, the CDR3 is TGCGCCAGCAGCTTGGTTCCCCGCCGGGACTATGGCTACACCTTC.

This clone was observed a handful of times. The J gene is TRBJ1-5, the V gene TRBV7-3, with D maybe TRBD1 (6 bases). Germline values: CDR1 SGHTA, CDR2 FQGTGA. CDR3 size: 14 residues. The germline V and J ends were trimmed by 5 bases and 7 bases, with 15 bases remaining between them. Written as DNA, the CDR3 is TGTGCCAGCAGCCTTCTAGGGGGTGTCCAGCCCCAGCATTTT. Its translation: CASSLLGGVQPQHF.

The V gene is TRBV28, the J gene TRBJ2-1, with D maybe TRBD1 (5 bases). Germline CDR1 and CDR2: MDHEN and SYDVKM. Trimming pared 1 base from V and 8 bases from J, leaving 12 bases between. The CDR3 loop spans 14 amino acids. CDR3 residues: CASSLFQGLYEQFF. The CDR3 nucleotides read TGTGCCAGCAGTTTATTTCAGGGCCTCTATGAGCAGTTCTTC.

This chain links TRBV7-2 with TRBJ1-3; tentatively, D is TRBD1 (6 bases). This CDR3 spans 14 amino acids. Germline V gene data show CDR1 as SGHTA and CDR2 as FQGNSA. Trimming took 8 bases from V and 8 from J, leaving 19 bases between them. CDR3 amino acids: CASRGGGPMDTIYF. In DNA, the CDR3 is TGTGCCAGCCGAGGGGGGGGCCCGATGGACACCATATATTTT.

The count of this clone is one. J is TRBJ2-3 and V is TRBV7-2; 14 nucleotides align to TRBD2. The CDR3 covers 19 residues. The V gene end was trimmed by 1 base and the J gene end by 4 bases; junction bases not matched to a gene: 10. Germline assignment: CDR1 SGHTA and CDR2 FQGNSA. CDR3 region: CASSLVGTSGGYRADTQYF. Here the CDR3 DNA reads TGTGCCAGCAGCTTAGTAGGGACTAGCGGGGGTTACCGGGCAGATACGCAGTATTTT.

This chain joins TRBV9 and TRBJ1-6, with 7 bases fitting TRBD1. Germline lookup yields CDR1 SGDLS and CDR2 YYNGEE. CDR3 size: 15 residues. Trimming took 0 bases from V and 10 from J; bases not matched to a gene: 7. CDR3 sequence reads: CASSVGRDRKSPLHF. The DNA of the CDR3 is TGTGCCAGCAGCGTAGGACGGGACAGAAAATCACCCCTCCACTTT. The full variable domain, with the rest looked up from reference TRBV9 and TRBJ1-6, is DSGVTQTPKHLITATGQRVTLRCSPRSGDLSVYWYQQSLDQGLQFLIQYYNGEERAKGNILERFSAQQFPDLHSELNLSSLELGDSALYFCASSVGRDRKSPLHFGNGTRLTVT.